This is a list of T cell receptor beta chains from one sample in a study of CD8+CD57+ T cells in acquired aplastic anemia. TCRdb passed the reads through MiXCR, listing each CDR3 protein once. The sample comprises 100,000 to 150,000 distinct CDR3 sequences, 35% to 50% of which are singletons, and almost 8.5% rests with the top ten. Sequenced material: sorted CD4+, CD8+, or CD8+CD57+ T cells (not recorded which) from PBMCs. The receptors stem from a human donor in good health, serving as a control. Each CDR3 is given with its conserved first and last residue. A D gene is named only where the DNA matches it firmly. The listing skips clone size in some rows; elsewhere it reads once, few, many or a size class.

abundance,j_gene,v_gene,d_gene,len,CDR3nt,CDR3aa
many,TRBJ1-1,TRBV19,NA,14,TGTGCCAGTAGTATAGATCTTGGGAACACTGAAGCTTTCTTT,CASSIDLGNTEAFF
many,TRBJ1-1,TRBV3-1,NA,15,TGTGCCAGCAGCCCCAGGGGAGTAATGAACACTGAAGCTTTCTTT,CASSPRGVMNTEAFF
NA,TRBJ1-2,TRBV10-1,NA,14,TGCGCCAGCAGTGAGTCCTGGGGATCCCATGGCTACACCTTC,CASSESWGSHGYTF
NA,TRBJ2-7,TRBV25-1,NA,17,TGTGCCAGCAGTTACCGCCTGGGTCCTTCGGGCTCCTACGAGCAGTACTTC,CASSYRLGPSGSYEQYF
NA,TRBJ2-3,TRBV29-1,NA,11,TGCAGCGTTGATCGATTAGATACGCAGTATTTT,CSVDRLDTQYF
NA,TRBJ2-7,TRBV25-1,NA,14,TGTGCCAGCGTCGCAGGATCGAACGGAAACGAGCAGTACTTC,CASVAGSNGNEQYF
NA,TRBJ2-5,TRBV7-2,TRBD2,14,TGTGCCAGCAGCTCGGGACTAGCGGAAGAGACCCAGTACTTC,CASSSGLAEETQYF
medium-sized,TRBJ1-1,TRBV15,NA,15,TGTGCCACCAGCTTCCGCACGGGCAGGAACACTGAAGCTTTCTTT,CATSFRTGRNTEAFF
many,TRBJ2-2,TRBV7-9,NA,15,TGTGCCAGCAGCTTAGATTCTAGCTTCACCGGGGAGCTGTTTTTT,CASSLDSSFTGELFF
many,TRBJ2-3,TRBV5-1,NA,15,TGCGCCAGCAGCGTACAAGGAAAGATTACAGATACGCAGTATTTT,CASSVQGKITDTQYF
many,TRBJ1-3,TRBV14,NA,15,TGTGCCAGCAGCCAAGTCAGCCGCTCTGGAAACACCATATATTTT,CASSQVSRSGNTIYF
few,TRBJ1-4,TRBV4-1,NA,20,TGCGCCAGCAGCCCCTTCGCGGCCCCCGGTAAACTTGCAACTAATGAAAAACTGTTTTTT,CASSPFAAPGKLATNEKLFF
NA,TRBJ2-1,TRBV7-6,NA,13,TGTGCCAGCAGCTTATTTCGCGGAGGTGAGCAGTTCTTC,CASSLFRGGEQFF
many,TRBJ2-7,TRBV3-1,NA,17,TGTGCCAGCAGCCCAGGCCTGTTAGCCGGGAACATGGGAGAGCAGTACTTC,CASSPGLLAGNMGEQYF
NA,TRBJ2-7,TRBV19,TRBD1,13,TGTGCCAGTAGTATCGACAGGGGAGCCGAGCAGTACTTC,CASSIDRGAEQYF
many,TRBJ1-2,TRBV12-3/TRBV12-4,NA,12,TGTGCCAGCAGCTACGATATTTCGGGCTACACCTTC,CASSYDISGYTF
NA,TRBJ1-5,TRBV28,NA,14,TGTGCCAGCAGTTTAGTGAATAGCAATCAGCCCCAGCATTTT,CASSLVNSNQPQHF
many,TRBJ2-7,TRBV11-3,NA,13,TGTGCCAGCAGCTCGGGGCCAAGCTACGAGCAGTACTTC,CASSSGPSYEQYF
many,TRBJ2-7,TRBV4-1,NA,17,TGCGCCAGCAGCCAAGTTCTTTATCAGGGCTTTGGGGACGAGCAGTACTTC,CASSQVLYQGFGDEQYF
once,TRBJ1-1,TRBV4-3,NA,13,TGCGCCAGCAGCCAACTCCGGGGGACTGAAGCTTTCTTT,CASSQLRGTEAFF
many,TRBJ1-2,TRBV6-4,TRBD1,16,TGTGCCAGCAGTGAGGGGACAGGGCTCTCTAGCTATGGCTACACCTTC,CASSEGTGLSSYGYTF
NA,TRBJ1-1,TRBV29-1,TRBD1,12,TGCAGTGCTATTGACAGGGGTACTGAAGCTTTCTTT,CSAIDRGTEAFF
many,TRBJ1-4,TRBV6-1,NA,13,TGTGCCAGCTCTGGCCTTGACAGGGAAAAACTGTTTTTT,CASSGLDREKLFF
few,TRBJ2-7,TRBV4-1,TRBD2,16,TGCGCCAGCAGCGGACTAGCGGGGGGCCGAAGGAACGAGCAGTACTTC,CASSGLAGGRRNEQYF
many,TRBJ2-7,TRBV7-8,NA,15,TGTGCCAGCAGCCCCCGGGGAGCGAGTAACTACGAGCAGTACTTC,CASSPRGASNYEQYF
many,TRBJ2-7,TRBV11-2,TRBD1,16,TGTGCCAGCAGCTTAGACGTTTGGACAGGGTCGGGAGAGCAGTACTTC,CASSLDVWTGSGEQYF
many,TRBJ2-3,TRBV5-1,TRBD2,15,TGTGCCAGCAGTCCGGGACTAGCGGGAGCCGATACGCAGTATTTT,CASSPGLAGADTQYF
NA,TRBJ2-2,TRBV9,TRBD2,17,TGTGCCAGCAGCACCAGGACTAGCGGGGGGAACACCGGGGAGCTGTTTTTT,CASSTRTSGGNTGELFF
many,TRBJ2-2,TRBV9,TRBD2,15,TGTGCCAGCAGCCGCGGGAGGGCGAACACCGGGGAGCTGTTTTTT,CASSRGRANTGELFF